The 20 T cell receptor beta chains in this list originate from one sample, sequenced in a study of T cells in pancreatic ductal adenocarcinoma. Produced via immunoSEQ multiplex PCR; TCRdb's table is partial and in-frame only. The sample has 100,000 or so clones; about 95% are singletons. No neoadjuvant therapy was given to the selected pancreatic ductal adenocarcinoma patients before their surgery. The sequenced material came from PBMCs. Receptors originate from a human donor with pancreatic ductal adenocarcinoma.

The V call is TRBV28, the J call TRBJ2-3; a weak D match, TRBD2 (6 bases). The CDR3 length is 13 residues. Looked up from germline, CDR1 is MDHEN and CDR2 is SYDVKM. The V end lost 6 bases, the J end lost 3 bases, and 10 bases lay between the germline ends. CDR3 DNA: TGTGCCAGCAGCTCCGGGGGAACAGATACGCAGTATTTT. Its translation: CASSSGGTDTQYF.

V is TRBV18 and J is TRBJ1-5; D may be TRBD1 (6 bases). V was clipped by 3 bases and J by 7 bases, with 10 bases between them. Germline V lookup: CDR1 KGHSH, CDR2 LQKENI. This CDR3 has 13 amino acids. As DNA, the CDR3 is TGTGCCAGCTCACCGGACAGTGTCCAGCCCCAGCATTTT. It translates to CASSPDSVQPQHF.

For this clone: The sample has other DNA sequences that encode this CDR3 too. The chain carries TRBV2 and TRBJ2-3; D is undetermined. Germline V gives CDR1 SNHLY, CDR2 FYNNEI. The CDR3 contains 12 residues. V was trimmed by 5 bases and J by 4 bases, leaving 7 bases between them. The CDR3 DNA follows: TGTGCCAGCAGTCTCCTCTCAGATACGCAGTATTTT. This gives the protein CASSLLSDTQYF.

The gene calls are TRBV20-1 and TRBJ2-7; the D is unclear. The germline V gene encodes CDR1 DFQATT and CDR2 SNEGSKA (reference sequence). Trimming cost V 6 bases and J 6 bases, with 9 bases left between them. The CDR3 runs to 10 residues. In DNA, the CDR3 is TGCAGTGCCTTCAGAGGCGAGCAGTACTTC. This sequence encodes CSAFRGEQYF.

This clone occurred a few times. The chain links TRBV5-1 to TRBJ2-2; no clear D gene. The V and J ends lost 1 base and 4 bases respectively, with 8 bases between them. The CDR3 length is 14 residues. CDR1 and CDR2 (germline): SGHRS, YFSETQ. Written as DNA, the CDR3 is TGCGCCAGCAGCTTGATCGGAGCCACCGGGGAGCTGTTTTTT. As protein: CASSLIGATGELFF.

The rearrangement uses TRBV4-2 and TRBJ2-1; D possibly corresponds to TRBD2 (5 bases). V was cut by 3 bases and J by 8 bases, with 23 bases left in between. The CDR3 contains 17 residues. The germline V gene has CDR1 LGHNA and CDR2 YNFKEQ. In DNA, the CDR3 is TGTGCCAGCAGCCACTCTTTTGGAGCGGACCCCTGGGATGAGCAGTTCTTC. It specifies CASSHSFGADPWDEQFF.

The rearrangement links TRBV5-1 to TRBJ2-7; the match to TRBD1 covers 8 bases. Germline assignment: CDR1 SGHRS and CDR2 YFSETQ. V was clipped by 4 bases and J by 7 bases; unmatched bases: 10. The length of the CDR3 is 14 residues. The CDR3 loop reads CASSPDRVIREQYF. DNA of the CDR3: TGCGCCAGCAGCCCGGACAGGGTTATACGAGAGCAGTACTTC.

The chain combines TRBV6-5 with TRBJ2-1, with TRBD1 as a possible D gene (5 bases). This CDR3 is 15 amino acids long. Trimming stripped 6 bases from V and 0 bases from J, with 12 bases between. Germline CDR1 and CDR2: MNHEY and SVGAGI. CDR3 nucleotide sequence: TGTGCCAGCAGATCGACAGAGAGCTCCTACAATGAGCAGTTCTTC. Translated, it gives CASRSTESSYNEQFF.

The rearrangement uses TRBV7-9 and TRBJ2-2; possibly TRBD2 for D (5 bases). CDR1 and CDR2 (germline): SEHNR, FQNEAQ (reference sequence). Trimming pared 9 bases from V and 7 bases from J, leaving 9 bases between. CDR3 length: 11 amino acids. The CDR3 DNA reads as TGTGCCAGTACGGGGAGCGGGGAGCTGTTTTTT. Translating it yields CASTGSGELFF. Supplemented by reference TRBV7-9 and TRBJ2-2, the full variable domain reads DTGVSQNPRHKITKRGQNVTFRCDPISEHNRLYWYRQTLGQGPEFLTYFQNEAQLEKSRLLSDRFSAERPKGSFSTLEIQRTEQGDSAMYLCASTGSGELFFGEGSRLTVL.

The V gene is TRBV30, the J gene TRBJ1-1; a possible D gene is TRBD1 (6 bases). CDR3 length: 15 residues. Trimming shortened V by 4 bases and J by 2 bases, and 17 bases separated the two germline ends. Germline V gene lookup returns CDR1 GTSNPN and CDR2 SVGIG (reference sequence). CDR3 nucleotides: TGTGCCTGGACTTTGGAGGGGGGGCTCAACACTGAAGCTTTCTTT. This sequence encodes CAWTLEGGLNTEAFF.

The CDR3 region is CASSLAPENIQYF. Written as DNA, the CDR3 is TGCGCCAGCAGCTTGGCCCCGGAAAACATTCAGTACTTC. The V gene is TRBV5-1, the J gene TRBJ2-4, with D uncertain. V was clipped by 0 bases and J by 5 bases, with 6 bases between them. CDR1 and CDR2 from the germline V gene are SGHRS and YFSETQ. This CDR3 region has 13 residues.

The chain is built from TRBV28 and TRBJ2-2; D may be TRBD1 (6 bases). CDR3 size: 14 residues. V was cut by 5 bases and J by 13 bases, with 20 bases left in between. Germline V CDR1 and CDR2: MDHEN, SYDVKM. The CDR3: CASSLPLGQRPLFF. In DNA, the CDR3 is TGTGCCAGCAGTCTCCCTTTGGGACAAAGGCCGCTGTTTTTT.

The V call is TRBV2, the J call TRBJ2-7; D possibly corresponds to TRBD1 (6 bases). The CDR3 is 13 amino acids. Trimming removed 6 bases at V and 5 bases at J, with 14 bases between. The germline V gene has CDR1 SNHLY and CDR2 FYNNEI. CDR3 nucleotides: TGTGCCAGCAGGGCAACAGGGAGCGACGAGCAGTACTTC. As protein: CASRATGSDEQYF.

The chain links TRBV27 to TRBJ1-1; 7 bases map to TRBD1. V shed 2 bases, J shed 7 bases, and the junction held 7 bases outside the gene matches. The CDR3 consists of 14 residues. CDR1 MNHEY and CDR2 SMNVEV come from the germline V gene (reference sequence). CDR3 amino acids: CASSLTGQSGEAFF. In DNA, the CDR3 is TGTGCCAGCAGTTTAACGGGACAGTCGGGTGAAGCTTTCTTT.

The chain is built from TRBV4-2 and TRBJ1-5; D may be TRBD1 (6 bases). Germline values: CDR1 LGHNA, CDR2 YNFKEQ. This CDR3 comprises 16 residues. V lost 0 bases and J lost 5, with 14 bases in between. The CDR3 bases are TGTGCCAGCAGCCAAGATTCGGGGGGCAGTTATCAGCCCCAGCATTTT. This translates into CASSQDSGGSYQPQHF.

The rearrangement uses TRBV13 and TRBJ2-1; D possibly corresponds to TRBD1 (5 bases). The germline V gene encodes CDR1 PRHDT and CDR2 FYEKMQ (reference sequence). The CDR3 covers 14 residues. The V and J ends lost 4 bases and 8 bases respectively, with 15 bases between them. The CDR3 sequence: CASSSRLGAHEQFF. In DNA, the CDR3 is TGTGCCAGCAGCTCCCGACTTGGGGCCCATGAGCAGTTCTTC.

This chain joins TRBV4-1 and TRBJ2-1; no clear D gene. Per germline, CDR1 MGHRA and CDR2 YSYEKL. The V and J ends lost 3 bases and 10 bases respectively, with 10 bases between them. CDR3 length equals 12 residues. The DNA for the CDR3 is TGCGCCAGCAGCCATGAGTCCGGGGAGCAGTTCTTC. This codes for CASSHESGEQFF.

This rearrangement joins TRBV9 to TRBJ1-2, with D possibly TRBD1 on 6 matching bases. Germline-derived CDR1 and CDR2 are SGDLS and YYNGEE. V was shortened by 4 bases and J by 0 bases, with 10 bases between the two germline ends. The CDR3 is 14 residues long. The CDR3 is CASSSRGANYGYTF. The CDR3 nucleotides are TGTGCCAGCAGCAGCAGGGGAGCTAACTATGGCTACACCTTC.

The chain recombines TRBV10-3 with TRBJ2-5; the D gene is possibly TRBD2 (6 bases). Trimming shortened V by 3 bases and J by 5 bases, and 10 bases separated the two germline ends. There are 13 residues in the CDR3. Germline CDR1 ENHRY, CDR2 SYGVKD. The CDR3 DNA is TGTGCCATCAGTGATGGGGGAGGCGAGACCCAGTACTTC. Its translation is CAISDGGGETQYF.

V is TRBV19 and J is TRBJ2-2, with TRBD2 identical over 10 bases. After removal of 5 bases from V and 7 bases from J, the junction contained 10 bases not matched to a gene. Germline CDR1 and CDR2: LNHDA and SQIVND (reference sequence). The CDR3 contains 16 residues. This chain's CDR3 is CASSPTSGIGVGELFF. For the CDR3, the DNA is TGTGCCAGTAGTCCAACTAGCGGGATAGGCGTCGGGGAGCTGTTTTTT.